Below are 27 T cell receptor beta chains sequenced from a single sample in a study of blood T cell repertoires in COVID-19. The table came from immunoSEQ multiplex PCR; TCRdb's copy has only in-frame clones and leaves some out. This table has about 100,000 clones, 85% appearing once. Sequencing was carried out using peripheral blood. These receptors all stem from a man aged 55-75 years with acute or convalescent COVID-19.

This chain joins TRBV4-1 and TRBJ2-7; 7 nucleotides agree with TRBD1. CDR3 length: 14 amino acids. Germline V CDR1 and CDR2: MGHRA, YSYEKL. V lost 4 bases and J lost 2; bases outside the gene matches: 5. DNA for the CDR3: TGCGCCAGCAGCCTAGGGCAGGGGGCCTACGAGCAGTACTTC. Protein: CASSLGQGAYEQYF.

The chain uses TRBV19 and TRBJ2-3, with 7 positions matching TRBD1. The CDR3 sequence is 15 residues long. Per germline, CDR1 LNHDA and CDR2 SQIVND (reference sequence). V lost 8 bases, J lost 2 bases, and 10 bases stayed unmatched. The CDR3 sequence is CASAGTASPTDTQYF. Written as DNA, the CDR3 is TGTGCCAGTGCCGGGACAGCTAGCCCCACAGATACGCAGTATTTT.

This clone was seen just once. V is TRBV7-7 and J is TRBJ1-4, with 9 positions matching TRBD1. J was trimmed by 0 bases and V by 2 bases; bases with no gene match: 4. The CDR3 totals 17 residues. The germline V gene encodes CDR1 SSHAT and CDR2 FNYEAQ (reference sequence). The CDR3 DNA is TGTGCCAGCAGCTTAAGGGACAGGGATCCAACTAATGAAAAACTGTTTTTT. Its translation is CASSLRDRDPTNEKLFF.

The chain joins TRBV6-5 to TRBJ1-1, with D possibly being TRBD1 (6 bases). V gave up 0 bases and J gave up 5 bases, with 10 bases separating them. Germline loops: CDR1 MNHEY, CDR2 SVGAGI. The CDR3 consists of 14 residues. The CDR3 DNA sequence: TGTGCCAGCAGTTACTCTGCAGGGGAAACTGAAGCTTTCTTT. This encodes CASSYSAGETEAFF.

CDR3 residues: CASSFGLAGHTGELFF. The CDR3 DNA reads as TGTGCCAGCAGCTTCGGACTAGCGGGTCACACCGGGGAGCTGTTTTTT. This chain uses TRBV11-2 with TRBJ2-2, with 11 nucleotides matching TRBD2. V trimming: 3 bases; J trimming: 3 bases; junction bases outside the gene matches: 3. Germline loops: CDR1 SGHAT, CDR2 FQNNGV. The CDR3 spans 16 residues.

CDR3 region: CASSRKIAVGELFF. The CDR3 DNA reads as TGTGCCAGCAGCCGAAAAATAGCGGTTGGGGAGCTGTTTTTT. This chain connects TRBV14 to TRBJ2-2, with a weak D call TRBD2 (6 bases). CDR1 and CDR2 from the germline V gene are SGHDN and FVKESK. V dropped 4 bases and J dropped 8 bases, with 14 bases sitting between them. The CDR3 extends over 14 amino acids.

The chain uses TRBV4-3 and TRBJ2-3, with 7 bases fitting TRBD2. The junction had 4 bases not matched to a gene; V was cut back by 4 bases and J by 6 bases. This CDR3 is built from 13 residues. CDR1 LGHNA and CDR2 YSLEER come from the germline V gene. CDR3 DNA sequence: TGCGCCAGCAGCCGAGCGGGGTTTGATACGCAGTATTTT. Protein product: CASSRAGFDTQYF.

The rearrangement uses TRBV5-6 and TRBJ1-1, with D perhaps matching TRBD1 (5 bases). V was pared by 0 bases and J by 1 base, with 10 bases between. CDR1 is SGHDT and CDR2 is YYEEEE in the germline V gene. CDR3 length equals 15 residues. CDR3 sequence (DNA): TGTGCCAGCAGCTTGGGCGGGACCAAGAACACTGAAGCTTTCTTT. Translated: CASSLGGTKNTEAFF.

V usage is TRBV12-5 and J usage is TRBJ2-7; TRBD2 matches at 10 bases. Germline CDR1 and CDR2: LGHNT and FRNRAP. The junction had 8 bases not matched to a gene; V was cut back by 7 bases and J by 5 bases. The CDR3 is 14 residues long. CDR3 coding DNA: TGTGCTAGTGTTTTAAGCGGGGGGGGCCACGAGCAGTACTTC. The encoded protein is CASVLSGGGHEQYF.

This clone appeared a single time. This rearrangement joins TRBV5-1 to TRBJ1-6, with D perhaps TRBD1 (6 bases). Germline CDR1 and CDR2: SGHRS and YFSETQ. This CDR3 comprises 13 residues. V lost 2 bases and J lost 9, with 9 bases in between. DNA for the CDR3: TGCGCCAGCAGCTTTCAACAGGGTTCACCCCTCCACTTT. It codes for CASSFQQGSPLHF.

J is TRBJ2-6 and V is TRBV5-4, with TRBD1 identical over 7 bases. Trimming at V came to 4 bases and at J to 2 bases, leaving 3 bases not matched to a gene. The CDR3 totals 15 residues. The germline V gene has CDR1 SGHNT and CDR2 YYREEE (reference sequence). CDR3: CASSPTGAGANVLTF. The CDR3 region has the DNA TGTGCCAGCAGCCCAACAGGGGCTGGGGCCAACGTCCTGACTTTC.

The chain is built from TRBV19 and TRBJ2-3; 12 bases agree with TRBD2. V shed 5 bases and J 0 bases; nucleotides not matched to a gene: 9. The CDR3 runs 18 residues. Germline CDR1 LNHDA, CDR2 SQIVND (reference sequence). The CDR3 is CASSGGTSGHPSTDTQYF. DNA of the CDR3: TGTGCCAGTAGTGGGGGGACTAGCGGGCACCCTAGCACAGATACGCAGTATTTT. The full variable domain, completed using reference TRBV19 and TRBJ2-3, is DGGITQSPKYLFRKEGQNVTLSCEQNLNHDAMYWYRQDPGQGLRLIYYSQIVNDFQKGDIAEGYSVSREKKESFPLTVTSAQKNPTAFYLCASSGGTSGHPSTDTQYFGPGTRLTVL.

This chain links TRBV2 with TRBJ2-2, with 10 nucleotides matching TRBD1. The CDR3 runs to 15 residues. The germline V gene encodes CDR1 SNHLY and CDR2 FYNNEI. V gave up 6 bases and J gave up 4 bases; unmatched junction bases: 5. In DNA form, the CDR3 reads TGTGCCAGCAGAGCGAGGACAGGGGGCACCGGGGAGCTGTTTTTT. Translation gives CASRARTGGTGELFF.

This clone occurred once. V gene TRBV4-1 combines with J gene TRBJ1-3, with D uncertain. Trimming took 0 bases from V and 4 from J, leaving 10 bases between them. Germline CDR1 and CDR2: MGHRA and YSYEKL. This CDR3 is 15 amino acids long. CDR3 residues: CASSQDFGVGNTIYF. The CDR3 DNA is TGCGCCAGCAGCCAAGATTTCGGGGTAGGAAACACCATATATTTT.

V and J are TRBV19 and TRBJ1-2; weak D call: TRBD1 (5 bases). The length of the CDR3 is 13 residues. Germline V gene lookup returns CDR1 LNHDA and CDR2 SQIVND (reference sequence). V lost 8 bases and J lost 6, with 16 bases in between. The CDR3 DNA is TGTGCCAGTGGAACCTCCAGGGTAAATGGCTACACCTTC. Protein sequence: CASGTSRVNGYTF. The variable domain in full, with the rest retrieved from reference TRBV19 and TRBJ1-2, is DGGITQSPKYLFRKEGQNVTLSCEQNLNHDAMYWYRQDPGQGLRLIYYSQIVNDFQKGDIAEGYSVSREKKESFPLTVTSAQKNPTAFYLCASGTSRVNGYTFGSGTRLTVV.

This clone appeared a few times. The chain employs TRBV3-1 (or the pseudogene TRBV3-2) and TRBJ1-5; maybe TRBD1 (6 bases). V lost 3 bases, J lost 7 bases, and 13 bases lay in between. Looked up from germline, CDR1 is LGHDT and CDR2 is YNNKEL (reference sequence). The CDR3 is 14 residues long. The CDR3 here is CASSQGALPQPQHF. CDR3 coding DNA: TGTGCCAGCAGCCAGGGGGCCCTCCCCCAGCCCCAGCATTTT.

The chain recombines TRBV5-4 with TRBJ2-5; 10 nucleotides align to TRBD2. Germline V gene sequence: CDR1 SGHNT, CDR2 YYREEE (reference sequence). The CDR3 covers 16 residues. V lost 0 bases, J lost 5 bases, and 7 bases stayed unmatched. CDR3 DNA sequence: TGTGCCAGCAGCTTGGAAGCGGGAGGGCCGCTGGAGACCCAGTACTTC. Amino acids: CASSLEAGGPLETQYF.

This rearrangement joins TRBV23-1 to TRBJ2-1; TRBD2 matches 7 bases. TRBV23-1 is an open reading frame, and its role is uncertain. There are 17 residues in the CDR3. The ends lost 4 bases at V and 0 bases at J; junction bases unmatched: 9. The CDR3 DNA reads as TGCGCCAGCAGTCGTCCGTTGCGGGGGAGCTCCTACAATGAGCAGTTCTTC. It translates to CASSRPLRGSSYNEQFF.

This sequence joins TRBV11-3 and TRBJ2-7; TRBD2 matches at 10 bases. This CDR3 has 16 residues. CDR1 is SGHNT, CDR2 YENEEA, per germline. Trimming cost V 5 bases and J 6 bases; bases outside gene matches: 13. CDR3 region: CASSPSRLAGAGEQYF. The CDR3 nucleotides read TGTGCCAGCAGCCCCAGTCGCCTAGCGGGAGCAGGCGAGCAGTACTTC. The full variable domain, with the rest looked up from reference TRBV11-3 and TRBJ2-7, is EAGVVQSPRYKIIEKKQPVAFWCNPISGHNTLYWYLQNLGQGPELLIRYENEEAVDDSQLPKDRFSAERLKGVDSTLKIQPAELGDSAVYLCASSPSRLAGAGEQYFGPGTRLTVT.

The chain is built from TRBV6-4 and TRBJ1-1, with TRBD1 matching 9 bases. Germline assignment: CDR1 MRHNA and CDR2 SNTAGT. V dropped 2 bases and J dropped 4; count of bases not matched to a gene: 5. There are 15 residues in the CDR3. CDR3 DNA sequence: TGTGCCAGCAGTGACGCACAGGGGGCGGGCACTGAAGCTTTCTTT. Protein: CASSDAQGAGTEAFF.

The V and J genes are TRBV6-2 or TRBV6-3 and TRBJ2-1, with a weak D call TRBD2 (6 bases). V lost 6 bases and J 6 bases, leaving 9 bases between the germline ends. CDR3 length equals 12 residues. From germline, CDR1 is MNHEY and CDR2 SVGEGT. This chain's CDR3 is CASSLSGNEQFF. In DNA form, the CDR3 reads TGTGCCAGCAGCCTTAGCGGCAATGAGCAGTTCTTC.

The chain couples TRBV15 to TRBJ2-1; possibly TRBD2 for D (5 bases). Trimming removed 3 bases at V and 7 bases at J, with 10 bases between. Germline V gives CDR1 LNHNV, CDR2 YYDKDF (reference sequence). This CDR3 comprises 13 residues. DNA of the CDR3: TGTGCCACCAGCAGGGTACCGGGGAATGAGCAGTTCTTC. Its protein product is CATSRVPGNEQFF.

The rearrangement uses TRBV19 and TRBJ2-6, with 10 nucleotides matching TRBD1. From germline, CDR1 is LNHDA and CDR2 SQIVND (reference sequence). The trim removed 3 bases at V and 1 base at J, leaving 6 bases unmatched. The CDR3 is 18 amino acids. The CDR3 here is CASSISGTGASGANVLTF. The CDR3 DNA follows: TGTGCCAGTAGTATTTCCGGGACAGGGGCTTCTGGGGCCAACGTCCTGACTTTC.

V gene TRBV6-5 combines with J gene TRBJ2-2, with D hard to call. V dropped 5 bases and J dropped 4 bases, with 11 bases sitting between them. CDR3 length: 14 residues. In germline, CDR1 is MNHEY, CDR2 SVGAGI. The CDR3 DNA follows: TGTGCCAGCAGTCGCGCCCCGCGCACCGGGGAGCTGTTTTTT. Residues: CASSRAPRTGELFF.

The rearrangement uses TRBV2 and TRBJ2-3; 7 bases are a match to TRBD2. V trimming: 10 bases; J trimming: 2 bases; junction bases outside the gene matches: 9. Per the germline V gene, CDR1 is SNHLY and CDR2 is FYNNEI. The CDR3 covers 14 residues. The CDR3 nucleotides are TGTGCCACCCGGGGCGGGGGATACACAGATACGCAGTATTTT. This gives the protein CATRGGGYTDTQYF.

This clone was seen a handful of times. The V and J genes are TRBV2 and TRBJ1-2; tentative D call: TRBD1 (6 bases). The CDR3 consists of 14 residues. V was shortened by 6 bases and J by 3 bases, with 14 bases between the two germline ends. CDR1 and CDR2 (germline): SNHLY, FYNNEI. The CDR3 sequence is CASRADRTDYGYTF. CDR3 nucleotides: TGTGCCAGCAGGGCGGACAGAACCGACTATGGCTACACCTTC.

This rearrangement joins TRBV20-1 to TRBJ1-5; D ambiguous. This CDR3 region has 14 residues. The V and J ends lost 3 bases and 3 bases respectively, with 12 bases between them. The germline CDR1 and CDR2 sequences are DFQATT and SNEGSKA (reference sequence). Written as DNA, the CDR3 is TGCAGTGCTAGTAGTCAGTTCCTCAATCAGCCCCAGCATTTT. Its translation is CSASSQFLNQPQHF.